The 29 T cell receptor beta chains reported below all come from one sample, sequenced in a study of T cell repertoires in cytomegalovirus infection. MiXCR, run by TCRdb on the reads, gives a single entry per CDR3 protein. The sample holds hundreds of thousands of distinct CDR3 sequences, roughly a third seen once. Sequenced sample: PBMCs. The receptor set was obtained from a human donor in good health (CMV status not recorded). Some clones in this sample may be carry-over from other donors' samples.

This clonotype was seen more than once but under ten times. The chain uses TRBV7-8 and TRBJ2-2; D not resolved. Deletions cut 4 bases from V and 0 bases from J, with 12 bases between. The germline gives CDR1 SGHVS, CDR2 FQNEAQ. The CDR3 sequence is 16 residues long. The CDR3 DNA is TGTGCCAGCAGCTCCGCCGGGCTTTCGAACACCGGGGAGCTGTTTTTT. Encoded protein: CASSSAGLSNTGELFF.

This chain connects TRBV6-5 to TRBJ1-4, with TRBD1 matching 10 bases. The length of the CDR3 is 15 residues. The germline gives CDR1 MNHEY, CDR2 SVGAGI. V lost 2 bases to trimming and J lost 8 bases; unmatched junction nucleotides: 5. The CDR3 DNA is TGTGCCAGCAGTTACAGGACAGGGGGTTCGGAAAAACTGTTTTTT. Its translation: CASSYRTGGSEKLFF.

The V and J genes are TRBV19 and TRBJ1-5; no clear D. The CDR3 spans 16 residues. V was shortened by 3 bases and J by 3 bases, with 15 bases between the two germline ends. In germline, CDR1 is LNHDA, CDR2 SQIVND (reference sequence). CDR3 amino acids: CASSMDLPGDNQPQHF. For the CDR3, the DNA is TGTGCCAGTAGTATGGACCTACCAGGTGACAATCAGCCCCAGCATTTT.

This rearrangement joins TRBV4-1 to TRBJ2-7; 10 bases match TRBD2. The CDR3 is 17 residues long. V gave up 0 bases and J gave up 0 bases; unmatched junction bases: 5. Germline loops: CDR1 MGHRA, CDR2 YSYEKL. The CDR3 DNA follows: TGCGCCAGCAGCCAAGATTTTCGACTAGCGGGCTCCTACGAGCAGTACTTC. Encoded protein: CASSQDFRLAGSYEQYF.

V gene TRBV7-8 combines with J gene TRBJ1-4; TRBD1 might be the D (5 bases). The V gene's germline CDR1 is SGHVS and CDR2 FQNEAQ. This CDR3 spans 15 amino acids. Trimming stripped 5 bases from V and 8 bases from J, with 18 bases between. CDR3 in DNA: TGTGCCAGCAGCCTAGACAGTCCTCTTATCGAAAAACTGTTTTTT. Its protein product is CASSLDSPLIEKLFF.

A single count supports this clonotype. The chain uses TRBV20-1 and TRBJ1-6; possible D gene TRBD1, 6 bases. CDR3 length: 14 amino acids. CDR1 is DFQATT, CDR2 SNEGSKA, per germline (reference sequence). Between the trimmed V and J ends, which lost 6 bases and 6 bases, there was a span of 15 bases. The CDR3 DNA is TGCAGTGCCACAGGGAGCAGTCTTAATTCACCCCTCCACTTT. Translation: CSATGSSLNSPLHF.

The V gene is TRBV11-2, the J gene TRBJ1-4; weak D call: TRBD1 (5 bases). CDR1 and CDR2 from the germline V gene are SGHAT and FQNNGV. The CDR3 contains 18 residues. Trimming removed 2 bases from V and 10 bases from J, with 26 bases in between. CDR3 coding DNA: TGTGCCAGCAGCTTAAGTGGGATTGTCGGCGAACGGGGGGGAAAACTGTTTTTT. It yields the protein CASSLSGIVGERGGKLFF.

This clonotype has a count of ten or more. The genes are TRBV7-2 and TRBJ2-1; a weak D match, TRBD1 (6 bases). The V end lost 1 base, the J end lost 13 bases, and 17 bases lay between the germline ends. The CDR3 totals 14 residues. Germline V gives CDR1 SGHTA, CDR2 FQGNSA. CDR3 protein: CASSLGAAGQRQFF. As DNA, the CDR3 is TGTGCCAGCAGCTTAGGAGCTGCCGGACAGAGACAGTTCTTC.

This clonotype has just a few counts. V and J are TRBV2 and TRBJ2-7; no reliable D call. Germline values: CDR1 SNHLY, CDR2 FYNNEI. V lost 5 bases and J 2 bases, leaving 10 bases between the germline ends. This CDR3 comprises 13 residues. The chain's CDR3 is CASSPDTTYEQYF. The CDR3 DNA reads as TGTGCCAGCAGTCCTGACACGACCTACGAGCAGTACTTC.

Only one count was recorded for this clonotype. This sequence joins TRBV28 and TRBJ1-2, with a weak D call TRBD1 (5 bases). The CDR3 has 13 residues. With 3 bases removed from V and 4 bases from J, the gap between germline ends came to 9 bases. Germline lookup yields CDR1 MDHEN and CDR2 SYDVKM. The CDR3 nucleotides are TGTGCCAGCAGTTTGCAGCAGGGCTATGGCTACACCTTC. This gives the protein CASSLQQGYGYTF.

V usage is TRBV5-6 and J usage is TRBJ2-2; D is possibly TRBD2 (6 bases). V was trimmed by 4 bases and J by 1 base, leaving 20 bases between them. The CDR3 consists of 18 residues. Germline lookup yields CDR1 SGHDT and CDR2 YYEEEE. CDR3 in DNA: TGTGCCAGCAGCACGGAGGGCCTGCCGACCGTGAACACCGGGGAGCTGTTTTTT. The encoded protein is CASSTEGLPTVNTGELFF.

V is TRBV29-1 and J is TRBJ1-1; possible D gene TRBD1, 5 bases. Germline V gene sequence: CDR1 SQVTM, CDR2 ANQGSEA. Trimming removed 5 bases at V and 5 bases at J, with 6 bases between. The CDR3 is made up of 10 amino acids. CDR3 region: CSVRQTEAFF. CDR3 sequence (DNA): TGCAGCGTTAGACAGACTGAAGCTTTCTTT.

This clonotype has a handful of counts. The chain recombines TRBV19 with TRBJ2-1; tentatively, D is TRBD1 or TRBD2 (6 bases each). The ends were cut back, 4 bases at V and 7 bases at J, with 20 bases in the middle. Germline CDR1 and CDR2: LNHDA and SQIVND (reference sequence). This CDR3 is built from 16 residues. The chain's CDR3 is CASSSRGLAGPNEQFF. The DNA of the CDR3 is TGTGCCAGTAGTAGCCGGGGGCTAGCCGGGCCAAATGAGCAGTTCTTC. Combining the CDR3 with reference TRBV19 and TRBJ2-1 gives the whole variable domain DGGITQSPKYLFRKEGQNVTLSCEQNLNHDAMYWYRQDPGQGLRLIYYSQIVNDFQKGDIAEGYSVSREKKESFPLTVTSAQKNPTAFYLCASSSRGLAGPNEQFFGPGTRLTVL.

The sample holds many counts of this clonotype. This chain uses TRBV7-2 with TRBJ1-1; D is ambiguous. The CDR3 loop spans 13 amino acids. Germline V lookup: CDR1 SGHTA, CDR2 FQGNSA. The V end was cut by 5 bases, the J end by 7 bases, with 14 bases between. The CDR3 bases are TGTGCCAGCAGCCAAGTCCTCGGGAGTGAAGCTTTCTTT. Translating it yields CASSQVLGSEAFF.

The chain uses TRBV19 and TRBJ2-2; TRBD1 matches 9 bases. The V and J ends lost 7 bases and 3 bases, in that order; junction bases with no gene match: 6. Per germline, CDR1 LNHDA and CDR2 SQIVND (reference sequence). CDR3 size: 15 residues. The CDR3 is CASKVDRGDTGELFF. CDR3 bases: TGTGCCAGTAAAGTAGACAGGGGGGACACCGGGGAGCTGTTTTTT.

The gene calls are TRBV20-1 and TRBJ2-7, with a weak D call TRBD2 (6 bases). Germline V CDR1 and CDR2: DFQATT, SNEGSKA (reference sequence). Trimming cost V 1 base and J 5 bases, with 15 bases left between them. This CDR3 comprises 14 residues. This chain's CDR3 is CSARGGSWRDEQYF. The CDR3 coding sequence is TGCAGTGCTAGAGGAGGGAGCTGGAGGGACGAGCAGTACTTC.

A note on this clonotype: At one end the junction does not follow the germline gene, possibly because of a read error. The chain carries TRBV7-6 and TRBJ2-5; perhaps TRBD2 as D (6 bases). This CDR3 is 14 amino acids long. Germline loops: CDR1 SGHVS, CDR2 FNYEAQ. The CDR3 bases are TGTGCTAGCAGCTTACCGGGACTGGCGGAGACCCAGTACTTC. This sequence encodes CASSLPGLAETQYF.

In DNA form, the CDR3 reads TGCGCCAGCACCCCTCCCGTCGGCGGTGGTGTTCAAGAGACCCAGTACTTC. It encodes CASTPPVGGGVQETQYF. This rearrangement joins TRBV5-1 to TRBJ2-5; D unresolved. Trimming removed 6 bases at V and 2 bases at J, with 23 bases between. Per germline, CDR1 SGHRS and CDR2 YFSETQ. CDR3 length: 17 residues. The full variable domain, in which reference TRBV5-1 and TRBJ2-5 provide the parts outside the CDR3, is KAGVTQTPRYLIKTRGQQVTLSCSPISGHRSVSWYQQTPGQGLQFLFEYFSETQRNKGNFPGRFSGRQFSNSRSEMNVSTLELGDSALYLCASTPPVGGGVQETQYFGPGTRLLVL.

This clonotype has just a few counts. V gene TRBV19 combines with J gene TRBJ2-7; D uncertain. Germline CDR1 is LNHDA and CDR2 is SQIVND (reference sequence). V lost 8 bases and J lost 2, with 19 bases in between. This CDR3 contains 15 residues. The CDR3 nucleotides are TGTGCCAGTTCATTTACGGACCTAGGGCCCTACGAGCAGTACTTC. It specifies CASSFTDLGPYEQYF.

Only a few counts were recorded for this clonotype. This likely comes from a read error, as the CDR3 has no conserved phenylalanine or tryptophan at its end. The limits of the CDR3 on the DNA are not certain, so only TCRdb's listed CDR3 is given. The rearrangement uses TRBV23-1 and TRBJ1-4; the table's D call TRBD1 went unverified against the DNA. TRBV23-1 is an open reading frame whose function is uncertain. From its first to its last residue, the CDR3 has 8 amino acids. CDR3 loop: CASRGAGD.

This clonotype has only a few counts. This chain uses TRBV11-1 with TRBJ2-3, with no clear D. This CDR3 region has 13 residues. V was clipped by 5 bases and J by 2 bases, with 8 bases between them. The V gene's germline CDR1 is SGHAT and CDR2 FQDESV (reference sequence). The CDR3 DNA sequence: TGTGCCAGCAGCCTAAGGACCACAGATACGCAGTATTTT. Its protein is CASSLRTTDTQYF.

On this clonotype itself: Possible read error: a much larger clone is one base away. The chain has TRBV7-2 and TRBJ2-1; 7 bases line up with TRBD2. The assigned J gene may be wrong: the sequence end matches TRBJ2-7 better. This CDR3 has 15 residues. CDR1 is SGHTA and CDR2 is FQGNSA in the germline V gene. This CDR3 reads CASSLLGGGNNEQYF. CDR3 in DNA: TGTGCCAGCAGCCTCCTTGGGGGGGGAAACAATGAGCAGTACTTC.

The chain has TRBV18 and TRBJ1-2, with TRBD1 matching over 9 bases. The CDR3 length is 16 residues. Losses at the gene ends were 1 base for V and 6 bases for J; bases not matched to a gene: 9. Germline V gene data show CDR1 as KGHSH and CDR2 as LQKENI. DNA of the CDR3: TGTGCCAGCTCACCACTTTCTACAGGGGGCCGGGATGGCTACACCTTC. It codes for CASSPLSTGGRDGYTF.

This clonotype has just a few counts. The chain is built from TRBV7-8 and TRBJ1-6, with D hard to call. The CDR3 consists of 13 residues. The V end lost 1 base, the J end lost 8 bases, and 6 bases lay between the germline ends. CDR1 and CDR2 (germline): SGHVS, FQNEAQ. Here the CDR3 DNA reads TGTGCCAGCAGCTTAGTTGCTTATTCACCCCTCCACTTT. It yields the protein CASSLVAYSPLHF.

This clonotype was counted between two and nine times. The rearrangement joins TRBV19 to TRBJ1-2, with a tentative D call TRBD1 (5 bases). The V gene lost 9 bases and the J gene lost 4 bases, with 21 bases spanning the gap. Germline loops: CDR1 LNHDA, CDR2 SQIVND (reference sequence). The CDR3 extends over 15 amino acids. CDR3: CASQIYAGSIYGYTF. In DNA, the CDR3 is TGTGCCAGCCAGATATACGCAGGGTCCATCTATGGCTACACCTTC.

The chain combines TRBV23-1 with TRBJ2-7; either TRBD1 or TRBD2 may supply D (6 bases each). TRBV23-1 is an open reading frame whose function is uncertain. This CDR3 is 19 amino acids long. V lost 0 bases and J lost 0, with 21 bases in between. As DNA, the CDR3 is TGCGCCAGCAGTCAATCGGAAAGGGGGAGCGGGCGTGCCTCCTACGAGCAGTACTTC. Translation gives CASSQSERGSGRASYEQYF.

This clonotype appeared many times. The V gene is TRBV19, the J gene TRBJ2-2; maybe TRBD2 (5 bases). The germline V gene has CDR1 LNHDA and CDR2 SQIVND (reference sequence). The CDR3 loop spans 15 amino acids. Trimming took off 3 bases at V and 6 bases at J, with 14 bases between the two ends. This chain's CDR3 is CASSIGLARPGELFF. In DNA form, the CDR3 reads TGTGCCAGTAGTATCGGGCTAGCAAGGCCCGGGGAGCTGTTTTTT.

This clonotype has only a few counts. This rearrangement joins TRBV7-6 to TRBJ1-4; D remains unclear. Germline V gene lookup returns CDR1 SGHVS and CDR2 FNYEAQ. V lost 5 bases, J lost 5 bases, and 9 bases lay in between. The CDR3 sequence is 13 residues long. CDR3 nucleotides: TGTGCCAGCAGCATGGGAGTAAATGAAAAACTGTTTTTT. Translating gives CASSMGVNEKLFF.

The gene calls are TRBV19 and TRBJ1-2; tentatively, D is TRBD1 (5 bases). The CDR3 loop spans 12 amino acids. CDR1 is LNHDA and CDR2 is SQIVND in the germline V gene (reference sequence). The V end was cut by 3 bases, the J end by 6 bases, with 8 bases between. The CDR3 protein is CASSIEGNGYTF. CDR3 nucleotides: TGTGCCAGTAGTATTGAGGGGAATGGCTACACCTTC.